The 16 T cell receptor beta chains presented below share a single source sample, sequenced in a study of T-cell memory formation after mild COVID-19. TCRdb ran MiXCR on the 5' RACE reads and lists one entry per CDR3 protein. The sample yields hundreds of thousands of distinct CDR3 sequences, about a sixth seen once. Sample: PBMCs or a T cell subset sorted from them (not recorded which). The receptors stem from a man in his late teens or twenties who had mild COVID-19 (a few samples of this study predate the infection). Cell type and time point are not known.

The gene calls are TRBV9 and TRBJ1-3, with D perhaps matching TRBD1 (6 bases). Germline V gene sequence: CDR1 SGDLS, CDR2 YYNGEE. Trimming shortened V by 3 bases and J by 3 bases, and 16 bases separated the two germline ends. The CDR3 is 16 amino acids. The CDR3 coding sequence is TGTGCCAGCAGCGACGCCGGAGGAGGGGGTGGAAACACCATATATTTT. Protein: CASSDAGGGGGNTIYF.

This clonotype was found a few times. CDR3 nucleotide sequence: TGTGCCAGTAGTAACGCCGGGACTAGCGGGTCCCATGAGCAGTTCTTC. Translating it yields CASSNAGTSGSHEQFF. V usage is TRBV19 and J usage is TRBJ2-1; 12 bases align to TRBD2. V trimming: 4 bases; J trimming: 8 bases; junction bases outside the gene matches: 9. Germline V gene lookup returns CDR1 LNHDA and CDR2 SQIVND (reference sequence). The length of the CDR3 is 16 residues. The variable domain in full, completed from reference TRBV19 and TRBJ2-1, reads DGGITQSPKYLFRKEGQNVTLSCEQNLNHDAMYWYRQDPGQGLRLIYYSQIVNDFQKGDIAEGYSVSREKKESFPLTVTSAQKNPTAFYLCASSNAGTSGSHEQFFGPGTRLTVL.

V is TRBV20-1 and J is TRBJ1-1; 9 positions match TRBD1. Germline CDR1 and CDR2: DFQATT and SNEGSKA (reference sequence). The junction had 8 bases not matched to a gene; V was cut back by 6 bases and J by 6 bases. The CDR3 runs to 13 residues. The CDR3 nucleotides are TGCAGTGCGGAAACAGGGGGCCACCCTGAAGCTTTCTTT. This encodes CSAETGGHPEAFF.

The CDR3 DNA reads as TGTGCCAGCAGCTCAGGACTAGTGCGGGAGACCCAGTACTTC. This translates into CASSSGLVRETQYF. The chain joins TRBV7-2 to TRBJ2-5; 7 nucleotides agree with TRBD2. The germline gives CDR1 SGHTA, CDR2 FQGNSA. The CDR3 covers 14 residues. With V trimmed by 4 bases and J by 5 bases, 7 bases remained unmatched.

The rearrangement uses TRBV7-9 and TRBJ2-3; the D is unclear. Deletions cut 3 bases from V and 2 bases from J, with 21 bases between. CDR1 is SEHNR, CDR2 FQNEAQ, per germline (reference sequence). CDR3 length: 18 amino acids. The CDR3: CASSLALRTYLSTDTQYF. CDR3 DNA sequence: TGTGCCAGCAGCTTGGCGTTACGGACCTACCTCTCCACAGATACGCAGTATTTT.

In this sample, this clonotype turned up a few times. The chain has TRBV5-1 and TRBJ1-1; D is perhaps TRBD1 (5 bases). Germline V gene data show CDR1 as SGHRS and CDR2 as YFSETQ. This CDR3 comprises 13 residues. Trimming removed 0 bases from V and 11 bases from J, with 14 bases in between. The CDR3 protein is CASSLVGREEAFF. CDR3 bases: TGCGCCAGCAGCTTGGTGGGACGGGAAGAGGCTTTCTTT. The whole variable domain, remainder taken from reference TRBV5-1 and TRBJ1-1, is KAGVTQTPRYLIKTRGQQVTLSCSPISGHRSVSWYQQTPGQGLQFLFEYFSETQRNKGNFPGRFSGRQFSNSRSEMNVSTLELGDSALYLCASSLVGREEAFFGQGTRLTVV.

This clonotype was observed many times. CDR3 in DNA: TGTGCCATCAGTGAGTCCGGGACAGATACGCAGTATTTT. Translation gives CAISESGTDTQYF. The chain employs TRBV10-3 and TRBJ2-3; D gene uncertain. The V end was cut by 0 bases, the J end by 3 bases, with 4 bases between. Germline loops: CDR1 ENHRY, CDR2 SYGVKD. This CDR3 is built from 13 residues.

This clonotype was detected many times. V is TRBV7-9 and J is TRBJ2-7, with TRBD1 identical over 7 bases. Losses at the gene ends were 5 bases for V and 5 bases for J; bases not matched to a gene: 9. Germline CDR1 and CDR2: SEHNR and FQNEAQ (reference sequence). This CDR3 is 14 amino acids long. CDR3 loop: CASSPFSGQNEQYF. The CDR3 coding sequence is TGTGCCAGCAGCCCCTTTTCGGGACAGAACGAGCAGTACTTC.

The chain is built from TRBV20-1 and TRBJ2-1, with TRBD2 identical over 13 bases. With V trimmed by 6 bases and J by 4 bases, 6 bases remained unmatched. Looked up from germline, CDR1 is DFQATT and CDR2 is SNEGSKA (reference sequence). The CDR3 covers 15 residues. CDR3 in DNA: TGCAGTGCCTCCATGACTAGCGGGGGGTACAATGAGCAGTTCTTC. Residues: CSASMTSGGYNEQFF.

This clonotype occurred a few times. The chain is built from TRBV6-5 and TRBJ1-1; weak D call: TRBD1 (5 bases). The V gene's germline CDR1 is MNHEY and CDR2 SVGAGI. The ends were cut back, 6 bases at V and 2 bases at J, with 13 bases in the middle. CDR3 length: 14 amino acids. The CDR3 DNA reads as TGTGCCAGCAGAACCGGGACGTCAAACACTGAAGCTTTCTTT. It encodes CASRTGTSNTEAFF.

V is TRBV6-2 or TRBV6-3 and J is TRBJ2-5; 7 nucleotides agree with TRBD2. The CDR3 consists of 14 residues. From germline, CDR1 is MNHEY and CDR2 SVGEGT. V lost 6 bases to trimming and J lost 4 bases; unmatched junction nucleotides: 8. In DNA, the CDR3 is TGTGCCAGCAGGGCCCCCGGACTAGTAGAGACCCAGTACTTC. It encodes CASRAPGLVETQYF.

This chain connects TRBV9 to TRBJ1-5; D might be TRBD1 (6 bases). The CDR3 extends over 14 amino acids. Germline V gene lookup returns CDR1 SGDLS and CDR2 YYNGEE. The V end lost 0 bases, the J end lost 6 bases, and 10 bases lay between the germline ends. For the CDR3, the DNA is TGTGCCAGCAGCGTAGGGGGGGGCTCTCAGCCCCAGCATTTT. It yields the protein CASSVGGGSQPQHF. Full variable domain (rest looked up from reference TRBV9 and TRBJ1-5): DSGVTQTPKHLITATGQRVTLRCSPRSGDLSVYWYQQSLDQGLQFLIQYYNGEERAKGNILERFSAQQFPDLHSELNLSSLELGDSALYFCASSVGGGSQPQHFGDGTRLSIL.

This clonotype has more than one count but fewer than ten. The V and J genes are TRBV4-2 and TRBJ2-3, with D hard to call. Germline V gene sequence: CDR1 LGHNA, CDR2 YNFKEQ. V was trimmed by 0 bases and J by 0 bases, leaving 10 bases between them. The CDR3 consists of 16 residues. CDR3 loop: CASSQEESASTDTQYF. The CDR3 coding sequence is TGTGCCAGCAGCCAAGAAGAATCGGCCAGCACAGATACGCAGTATTTT.

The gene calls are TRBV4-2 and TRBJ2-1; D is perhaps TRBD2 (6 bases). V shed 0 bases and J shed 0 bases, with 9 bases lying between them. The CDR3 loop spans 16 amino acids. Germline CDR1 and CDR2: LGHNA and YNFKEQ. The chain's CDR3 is CASSQESGSSYNEQFF. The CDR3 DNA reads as TGTGCCAGCAGCCAAGAATCCGGGAGCTCCTACAATGAGCAGTTCTTC.

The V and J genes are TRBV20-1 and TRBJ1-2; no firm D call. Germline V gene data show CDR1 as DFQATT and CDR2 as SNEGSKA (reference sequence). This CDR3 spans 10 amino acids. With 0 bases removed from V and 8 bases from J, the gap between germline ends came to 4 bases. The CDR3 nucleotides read TGCAGTGCTAGAGATTACGGCTACACCTTC. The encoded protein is CSARDYGYTF.

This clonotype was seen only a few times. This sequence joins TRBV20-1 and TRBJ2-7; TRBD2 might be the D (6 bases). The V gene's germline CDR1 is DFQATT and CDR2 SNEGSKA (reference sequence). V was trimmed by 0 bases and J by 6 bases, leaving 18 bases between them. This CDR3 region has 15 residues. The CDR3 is CSARDREAVGFEQYF. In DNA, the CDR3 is TGCAGTGCTAGAGATAGGGAGGCAGTGGGGTTCGAGCAGTACTTC.